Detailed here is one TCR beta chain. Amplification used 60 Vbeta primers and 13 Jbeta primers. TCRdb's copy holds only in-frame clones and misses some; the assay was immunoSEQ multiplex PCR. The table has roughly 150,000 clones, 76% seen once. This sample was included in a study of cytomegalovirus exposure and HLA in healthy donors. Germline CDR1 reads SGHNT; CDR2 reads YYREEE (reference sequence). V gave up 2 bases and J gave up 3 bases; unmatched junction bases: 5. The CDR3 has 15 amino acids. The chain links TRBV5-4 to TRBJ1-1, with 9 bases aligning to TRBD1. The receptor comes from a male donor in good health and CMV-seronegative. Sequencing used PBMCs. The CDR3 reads CASSLRRTGDTEAFF. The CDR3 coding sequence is TGTGCCAGCAGCTTACGGAGGACAGGGGACACTGAAGCTTTCTTT.